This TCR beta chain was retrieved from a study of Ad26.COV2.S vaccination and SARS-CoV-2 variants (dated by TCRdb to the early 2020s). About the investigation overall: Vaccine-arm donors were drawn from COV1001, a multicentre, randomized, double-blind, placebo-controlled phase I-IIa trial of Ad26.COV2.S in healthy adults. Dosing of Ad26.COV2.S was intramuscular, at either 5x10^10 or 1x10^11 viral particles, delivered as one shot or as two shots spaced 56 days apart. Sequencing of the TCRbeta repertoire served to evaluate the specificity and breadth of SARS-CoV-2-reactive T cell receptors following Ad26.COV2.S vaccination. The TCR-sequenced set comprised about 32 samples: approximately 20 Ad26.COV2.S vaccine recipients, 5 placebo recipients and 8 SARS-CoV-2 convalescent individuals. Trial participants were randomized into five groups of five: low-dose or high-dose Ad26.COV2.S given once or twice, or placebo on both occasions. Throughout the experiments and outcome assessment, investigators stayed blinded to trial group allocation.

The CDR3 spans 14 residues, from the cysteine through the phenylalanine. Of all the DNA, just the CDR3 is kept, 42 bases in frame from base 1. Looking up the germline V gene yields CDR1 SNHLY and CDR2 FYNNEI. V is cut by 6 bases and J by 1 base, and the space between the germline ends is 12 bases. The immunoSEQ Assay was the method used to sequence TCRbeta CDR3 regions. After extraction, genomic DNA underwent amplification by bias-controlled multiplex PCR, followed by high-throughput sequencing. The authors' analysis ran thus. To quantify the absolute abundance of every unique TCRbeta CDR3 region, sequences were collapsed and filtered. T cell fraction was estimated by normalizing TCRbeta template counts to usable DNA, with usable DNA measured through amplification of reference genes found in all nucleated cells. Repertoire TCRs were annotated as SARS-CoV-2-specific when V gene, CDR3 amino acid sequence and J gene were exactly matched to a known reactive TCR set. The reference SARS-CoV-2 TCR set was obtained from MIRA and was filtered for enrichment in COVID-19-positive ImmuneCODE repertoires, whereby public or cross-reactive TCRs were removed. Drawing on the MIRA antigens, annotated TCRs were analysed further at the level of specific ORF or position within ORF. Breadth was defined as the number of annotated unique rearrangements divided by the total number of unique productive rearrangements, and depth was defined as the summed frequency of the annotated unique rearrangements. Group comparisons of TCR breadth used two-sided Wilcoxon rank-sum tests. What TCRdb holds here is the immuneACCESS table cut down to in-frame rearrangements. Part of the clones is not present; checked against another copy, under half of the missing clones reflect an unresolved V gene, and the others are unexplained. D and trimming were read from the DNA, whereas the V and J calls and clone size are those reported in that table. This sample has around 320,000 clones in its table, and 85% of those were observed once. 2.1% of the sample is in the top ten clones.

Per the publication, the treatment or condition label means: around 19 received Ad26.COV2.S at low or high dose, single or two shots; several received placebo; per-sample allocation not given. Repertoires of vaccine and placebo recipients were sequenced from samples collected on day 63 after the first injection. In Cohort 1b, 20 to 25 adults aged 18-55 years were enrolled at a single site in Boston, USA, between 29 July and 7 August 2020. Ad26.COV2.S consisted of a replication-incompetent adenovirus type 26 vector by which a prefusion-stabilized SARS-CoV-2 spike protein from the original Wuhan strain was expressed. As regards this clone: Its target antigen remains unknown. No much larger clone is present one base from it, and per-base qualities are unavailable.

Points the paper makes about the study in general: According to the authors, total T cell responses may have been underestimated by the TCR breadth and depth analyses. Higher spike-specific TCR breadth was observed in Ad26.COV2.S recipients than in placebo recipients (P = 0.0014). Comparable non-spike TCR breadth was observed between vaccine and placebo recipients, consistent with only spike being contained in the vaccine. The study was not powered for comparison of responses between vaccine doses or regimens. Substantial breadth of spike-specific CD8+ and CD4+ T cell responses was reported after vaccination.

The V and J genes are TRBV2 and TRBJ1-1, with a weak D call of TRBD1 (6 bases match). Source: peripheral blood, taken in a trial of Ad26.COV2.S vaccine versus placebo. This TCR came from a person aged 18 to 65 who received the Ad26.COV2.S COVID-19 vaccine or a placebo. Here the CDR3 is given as CASSETGWNTEAFF. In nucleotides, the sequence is TGTGCCAGCAGCGAGACAGGCTGGAACACTGAAGCTTTCTTT.